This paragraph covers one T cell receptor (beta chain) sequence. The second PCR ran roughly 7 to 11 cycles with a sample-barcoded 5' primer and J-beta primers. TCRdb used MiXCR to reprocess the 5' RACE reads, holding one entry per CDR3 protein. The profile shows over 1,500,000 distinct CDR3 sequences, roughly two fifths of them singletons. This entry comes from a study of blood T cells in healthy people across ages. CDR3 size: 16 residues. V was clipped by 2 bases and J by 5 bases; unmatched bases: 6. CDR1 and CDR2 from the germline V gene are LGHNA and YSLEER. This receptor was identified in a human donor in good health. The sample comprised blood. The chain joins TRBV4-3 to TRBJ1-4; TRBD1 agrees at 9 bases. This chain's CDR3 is CASSQLQGAENEKLFF. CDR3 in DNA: TGCGCCAGCAGCCAATTACAGGGGGCTGAAAATGAAAAACTGTTTTTT.